This entry features one T cell receptor beta chain sequence. It lacks a known antigen. No per-base quality is available; no much larger clone lies one base away. Collaborating institutions collected whole blood in K2EDTA tubes following their own protocols. Collaborator samples were shipped for TCRbeta analysis as frozen whole blood, isolated PBMCs, or DNA extracted from either sample type. V is reduced by 1 base and J by 7 bases, leaving a spacing of 11 bases between them. Including cysteine and phenylalanine, the CDR3 has 15 amino acids. This entry keeps only the CDR3 DNA: 45 bases, framed from base 1. CDR1 and CDR2, looked up from the germline V gene, are LGHNA and YNFKEQ. The sample comes from a study of blood T cell repertoires in COVID-19 (dated by TCRdb to about 2020). At the level of the whole study: Collaborator samples came from the United States, Italy and Spain and covered acute and convalescent phases of COVID-19. Sample metadata almost always included a de-identified subject ID, COVID-19 status, age in years and sex. The prospective study material was composed of cDNA or gDNA derived from T cells, B-cell-depleted T cells, or PBMCs. The repertoires were released in a freely available public database intended as a resource for research on the immune response to SARS-CoV-2. Deeply sampled blood TCRbeta repertoires from subjects exposed to, actively infected with, or recovered from COVID-19 were included in the dataset. Where available, HLA class I and class II types were taken from metadata supplied by the sample provider and were not determined by assay-based typing. The samples were drawn from two sources: the first 160 participants of the ongoing ImmuneRACE study, and 1,000 to 1,500 subjects contributed by 6 global collaborators. What the work shows at the level of the full study, not this receptor alone: The amount of clinical and demographic metadata varied by source and participant and was provided uncurated.

The immunoSEQ Assay, a bias-controlled multiplex PCR, was used to amplify TCRbeta CDR3 regions from genomic DNA. The original methods were these. Nucleated cell counts per sample were estimated from amplification of reference gene primers within the assay. To quantify the absolute abundance of each unique TCRbeta CDR3 rearrangement, sequence reads were collapsed and filtered. Productive Simpson clonality was computed per sample as the square root of Simpson's diversity index over productive rearrangements. TCRdb carries this immuneACCESS record with in-frame sequences only. Its versions omit some clonotypes, under half of them owing to an unresolved V gene in the studies checked, with the rest unexplained. The V and J calls and clone size are taken from that table; D and trimming were inferred from the DNA. This sample gives around 250,000 clones in total; around four fifths of them show up just once. The ten top clones hold approximately 1.9% of the sample.

The chain joins TRBV4-2 to TRBJ1-6; tentative D gene TRBD1, with 5 bases matching. The sequence came from a woman of 80 years or more with acute or convalescent COVID-19. Specimen: peripheral blood. The nucleotides are TGTGCCAGCAGCCAAGGCGGGGCAGCCAATTCACCCCTCCACTTT. Its translation is CASSQGGAANSPLHF.